One sample yielded the 26 T cell receptor beta chains listed below, sequenced in a study of blood T cell repertoires in COVID-19. Only in-frame clones appear in the TCRdb table, and some are missing; sequencing was by immunoSEQ multiplex PCR. The sample holds over 130,000 clones; 85% to 90% are singletons and the top ten take approximately 11%. Sequences were obtained from peripheral blood. These receptors were collected from a woman over 75 with acute or convalescent COVID-19.

The rearrangement uses TRBV5-1 and TRBJ2-4, with 12 bases aligning to TRBD2. V lost 4 bases to trimming and J lost 4 bases; unmatched junction nucleotides: 12. Germline V lookup: CDR1 SGHRS, CDR2 YFSETQ. The CDR3 has 18 amino acids. In DNA, the CDR3 is TGCGCCAGCAGCAGGACCCTAGCGGGGGGGCGGGGGAAAAACATTCAGTACTTC. Residues: CASSRTLAGGRGKNIQYF.

To note about this clone: In the same sample, other DNA sequences code for this CDR3. This chain links TRBV19 with TRBJ1-5; no reliable D call. The V and J ends lost 5 bases and 7 bases respectively, with 12 bases between them. This CDR3 has 13 amino acids. The V gene's germline CDR1 is LNHDA and CDR2 SQIVND (reference sequence). The CDR3, as DNA: TGTGCCAGTAGTTCTCGGGTGGTCCAGCCCCAGCATTTT. This gives the protein CASSSRVVQPQHF.

The J gene is TRBJ2-3, the V gene TRBV19; maybe TRBD1 (5 bases). The CDR3 runs 14 residues. Between the trimmed V and J ends, which lost 5 bases and 4 bases, there was a span of 13 bases. The germline V gene encodes CDR1 LNHDA and CDR2 SQIVND (reference sequence). CDR3 in DNA: TGTGCCAGTAGTTCCACAGGCTGGGCAGATACGCAGTATTTT. Translated: CASSSTGWADTQYF.

In this sample, this clone turned up once. This chain connects TRBV6-2 or TRBV6-3 to TRBJ1-2, with D perhaps matching TRBD1 (6 bases). The CDR3 covers 14 residues. Trimming shortened V by 6 bases and J by 7 bases, and 18 bases separated the two germline ends. Germline values: CDR1 MNHEY, CDR2 SVGEGT. In nucleotides, the CDR3 is TGTGCCAGCAGCCAACAGGGTAACGGCGTTGGCTACACCTTC. Amino acids: CASSQQGNGVGYTF.

This clone was seen just once. The chain joins TRBV21-1 to TRBJ1-6. TRBV21-1 represents a pseudogene. This CDR3 is 16 amino acids long. The CDR3 DNA is TGTGCCAGCAGCACGGGGGGACCGCACGGGGTTATCATCCTCCACTTT. Its translation: CASSTGGPHGVIILHF.

This clone was seen only once. The V and J genes are TRBV7-9 and TRBJ1-2; TRBD1 aligns across 9 bases. Germline assignment: CDR1 SEHNR and CDR2 FQNEAQ (reference sequence). The CDR3 has 15 residues. With 3 bases clipped from V and 3 bases from J, the junction kept 5 bases outside the gene matches. The CDR3 sequence: CASSFWDRDYYGYTF. The DNA of the CDR3 is TGTGCCAGCAGCTTTTGGGACAGGGACTACTATGGCTACACCTTC.

This clone appeared a single time. The CDR3 nucleotides are TGTGCCACCCAGAAGCCGGGACTCAAGCCTGGAAACACCATATATTTT. Translation: CATQKPGLKPGNTIYF. This rearrangement joins TRBV19 to TRBJ1-3; perhaps TRBD1 as D (5 bases). V gave up 10 bases and J gave up 2 bases, with 21 bases separating them. The CDR3 consists of 16 residues. The germline CDR1 and CDR2 sequences are LNHDA and SQIVND (reference sequence).

This rearrangement joins TRBV5-1 to TRBJ1-2; D gene ambiguous. This CDR3 contains 17 residues. CDR1 and CDR2 from the germline V gene are SGHRS and YFSETQ. Between the trimmed V and J ends, which lost 0 bases and 2 bases, there was a span of 17 bases. The CDR3 DNA is TGCGCCAGCAGCTTGGGTGGCACTGCGAGGGCAAACTATGGCTACACCTTC. As protein: CASSLGGTARANYGYTF.

In regard to this clone: The sample contains more than one DNA sequence encoding this CDR3. This rearrangement joins TRBV5-1 to TRBJ1-5; weak D call: TRBD1 (6 bases). The ends were cut back, 4 bases at V and 1 base at J, with 9 bases in the middle. CDR1 is SGHRS, CDR2 YFSETQ, per germline. The CDR3 is 14 residues long. The CDR3 is CASSPGQSNQPQHF. The CDR3 DNA reads as TGCGCCAGCAGCCCAGGACAGAGCAATCAGCCCCAGCATTTT.

This sequence joins TRBV14 and TRBJ1-1, with D perhaps matching TRBD1 (5 bases). The CDR3 runs to 13 residues. The ends were cut back, 8 bases at V and 0 bases at J, with 10 bases in the middle. Germline CDR1 reads SGHDN; CDR2 reads FVKESK. CDR3 coding DNA: TGTGCCAGCGGACGACAGATGAACACTGAAGCTTTCTTT. This codes for CASGRQMNTEAFF.

The chain carries TRBV23-1 and TRBJ2-3; maybe TRBD1 (6 bases). TRBV23-1 is treated as an ORF (open reading frame) with a function not yet certain. The CDR3 is 20 residues long. The CDR3 DNA reads TGCGCAAGCGTAAACCGTACCAAACCCCGGCAGGGGTCTTGGGCAGATACGCAGTATTTT. The encoded protein is CASVNRTKPRQGSWADTQYF.

The CDR3 DNA reads as TGTGCCAGCAGCCAAGATCAATCAGGACAGGGAATTGAGGCTTTCTTT. It yields the protein CASSQDQSGQGIEAFF. V usage is TRBV3-1 (or the pseudogene TRBV3-2) and J usage is TRBJ1-1, with 8 bases identical to TRBD1. V lost 0 bases, J lost 11 bases, and 14 bases stayed unmatched. The V gene's germline CDR1 is LGHDT and CDR2 YNNKEL (reference sequence). The CDR3 consists of 16 residues.

The CDR3 loop reads CASSLLGQGGSPLHF. The CDR3 nucleotides read TGTGCCAGCAGCTTATTAGGACAGGGAGGCTCACCCCTCCACTTT. The V gene is TRBV7-8, the J gene TRBJ1-6, with 8 bases lining up with TRBD1. The CDR3 loop spans 15 amino acids. With 2 bases clipped from V and 10 bases from J, the junction kept 7 bases outside the gene matches. Germline CDR1 reads SGHVS; CDR2 reads FQNEAQ.

The J gene is TRBJ1-4, the V gene TRBV5-1; D gene ambiguous. V shed 5 bases and J shed 0 bases, with 14 bases lying between them. This CDR3 is 16 amino acids long. Germline loops: CDR1 SGHRS, CDR2 YFSETQ. The CDR3 coding sequence is TGCGCCAGCAGTAACAGACCAGCCACAACTAATGAAAAACTGTTTTTT. Its translation: CASSNRPATTNEKLFF.

The gene calls are TRBV5-1 and TRBJ1-2, with D uncertain. CDR1 is SGHRS, CDR2 YFSETQ, per germline. Trimming stripped 0 bases from V and 4 bases from J, with 19 bases between. CDR3 length: 17 residues. CDR3 protein: CASSLEGAGYEGYGYTF. CDR3 nucleotides: TGCGCCAGCAGCTTGGAAGGCGCAGGTTATGAGGGCTATGGCTACACCTTC.

The gene calls are TRBV18 and TRBJ1-1; D is perhaps TRBD1 (5 bases). The CDR3 is 16 amino acids. The germline V gene has CDR1 KGHSH and CDR2 LQKENI. V dropped 1 base and J dropped 0 bases, with 12 bases sitting between them. CDR3 nucleotides: TGTGCCAGCTCACCACAGGCAGGGTCCATGAACACTGAAGCTTTCTTT. Translated: CASSPQAGSMNTEAFF.

V and J are TRBV5-4 and TRBJ1-5; tentative D call: TRBD1 (6 bases). Trimming took 0 bases from V and 8 from J, leaving 6 bases between them. CDR1 is SGHNT and CDR2 is YYREEE in the germline V gene (reference sequence). CDR3 length: 12 residues. As DNA, the CDR3 is TGTGCCAGCAGCTTGGAGGGGGAGCCCCAGCATTTT. The encoded protein is CASSLEGEPQHF.

The V and J genes are TRBV30 and TRBJ2-7; perhaps TRBD1 as D (5 bases). The CDR3 loop spans 13 amino acids. V was shortened by 1 base and J by 0 bases, with 7 bases between the two germline ends. Germline CDR1 and CDR2: GTSNPN and SVGIG (reference sequence). CDR3 in amino acids: CAWSGQSSYEQYF. The CDR3 region has the DNA TGTGCCTGGAGTGGACAGTCCTCCTACGAGCAGTACTTC. Full variable domain (outside the CDR3, taken from reference TRBV30 and TRBJ2-7): SQTIHQWPATLVQPVGSPLSLECTVEGTSNPNLYWYRQAAGRGLQLLFYSVGIGQISSEVPQNLSASRPQDRQFILSSKKLLLSDSGFYLCAWSGQSSYEQYFGPGTRLTVT.

The chain is built from TRBV20-1 and TRBJ1-2; no reliable D call. The V gene lost 3 bases and the J gene lost 0 bases, with 11 bases spanning the gap. Germline V gene data show CDR1 as DFQATT and CDR2 as SNEGSKA (reference sequence). This CDR3 has 14 residues. The CDR3 nucleotides read TGCAGTGCTAGTGTCCCCACAACTAACTATGGCTACACCTTC. Protein: CSASVPTTNYGYTF.

This chain uses TRBV5-1 with TRBJ1-4; TRBD1 is a possible D gene (6 bases). Trimming removed 3 bases at V and 4 bases at J, with 16 bases between. The CDR3 is made up of 16 amino acids. Germline assignment: CDR1 SGHRS and CDR2 YFSETQ. The CDR3 sequence is CASSSQAGGLNEKLFF. The DNA of the CDR3 is TGCGCCAGCAGCTCGCAAGCTGGGGGCCTTAATGAAAAACTGTTTTTT.

The genes are TRBV10-3 and TRBJ1-2; D remains unclear. V was shortened by 0 bases and J by 4 bases, with 6 bases between the two germline ends. The CDR3 spans 13 residues. CDR1 and CDR2 (germline): ENHRY, SYGVKD. In DNA form, the CDR3 reads TGTGCCATCAGTGAGTCCGAGGTCTATGGCTACACCTTC. Translated, it gives CAISESEVYGYTF.

The J gene is TRBJ1-2, the V gene TRBV5-1; the D gene is possibly TRBD1 (5 bases). Deletions cut 5 bases from V and 2 bases from J, with 13 bases between. CDR3 length equals 14 residues. Germline CDR1 SGHRS, CDR2 YFSETQ. The CDR3: CASRGGAENYGYTF. Written as DNA, the CDR3 is TGCGCCAGCAGAGGAGGGGCGGAGAACTATGGCTACACCTTC.

The rearrangement joins TRBV29-1 to TRBJ1-2; perhaps TRBD1 as D (6 bases). CDR3 size: 12 residues. Per the germline V gene, CDR1 is SQVTM and CDR2 is ANQGSEA. The V end lost 5 bases, the J end lost 0 bases, and 7 bases lay between the germline ends. CDR3 region: CSVRTANYGYTF. CDR3 DNA: TGCAGCGTTCGGACAGCTAACTATGGCTACACCTTC.

V gene TRBV5-1 combines with J gene TRBJ2-1, with 8 bases lining up with TRBD1. The CDR3 is 14 residues long. V gave up 3 bases and J gave up 3 bases; unmatched junction bases: 2. Germline CDR1 reads SGHRS; CDR2 reads YFSETQ. CDR3 sequence (DNA): TGCGCCAGCAGCTCCGGACAGGGCTACAATGAGCAGTTCTTC. Amino acids: CASSSGQGYNEQFF.

The rearrangement links TRBV5-1 to TRBJ2-1; the match to TRBD2 covers 8 bases. The length of the CDR3 is 14 residues. CDR1 is SGHRS and CDR2 is YFSETQ in the germline V gene. Trimming removed 0 bases from V and 6 bases from J; junction bases left unmatched: 2. Here the CDR3 DNA reads TGCGCCAGCAGCTTGGGCGGGACTAGCAATGAGCAGTTCTTC. It specifies CASSLGGTSNEQFF.

Here the CDR3 reads CASSLSGAGHNEKLFF. CDR3 coding DNA: TGTGCCAGCAGCTTAAGCGGGGCAGGCCATAATGAAAAACTGTTTTTT. V gene TRBV7-9 combines with J gene TRBJ1-4; a possible D gene is TRBD1 (5 bases). The CDR3 runs 16 residues. Germline CDR1 reads SEHNR; CDR2 reads FQNEAQ (reference sequence). Trimming took 2 bases from V and 4 from J, leaving 14 bases between them.